The 8 T cell receptor delta chains given below trace back to one sample, sequenced in a study of gamma-delta T cells after stem cell transplantation (dated by TCRdb to the mid-2010s). Library creation used RT-PCR. TCRdb shows the sequencer as Illumina MiSeq. For TCRdb, the public reads were processed anew by CATT, and duplicate DNA sequences were folded into one row. The sample profile shows 950 to 1,500 delta-chain clones; roughly 40% of them were found once. Jointly, the top ten make up 27% of the sample. The sample taken for sequencing was gamma-delta T cells. These receptors were collected from a human donor. It is not recorded whose cells these are; they may come from a transplant donor. This table probably holds off-target reads from a library built for another chain.

Points on this clone: Being one base from a much bigger clone, this may be a read error. This sequence joins TRDV2 and TRDJ3, with 7 positions matching TRDD3. The CDR3 contains 18 residues. Germline-derived CDR1 and CDR2 are GEAIGNYY and EKD. CDR3 coding DNA: TGTGCCTGTGACACCGGATACGCACTTTCCTGGGGCACCCGACAGATGTTTTTC. This encodes CACDTGYALSWGTRQMFF.

In this sample, this clone turned up a few times. This chain links TRDV2 with TRDJ1, with D maybe TRDD3 (5 bases). CDR1 GEAIGNYY and CDR2 EKD come from the germline V gene. V was cut by 0 bases and J by 5 bases, with 15 bases left in between. CDR3 length equals 15 residues. The DNA for the CDR3 is TGTGCCTGTGACACCTGGGGACCCCAGTCGGATAAACTCATCTTT. This encodes CACDTWGPQSDKLIF.

V usage is TRDV2 and J usage is TRDJ1; 12 bases are a match to TRDD3. Germline trimming cut 4 bases from V and 0 bases from J; bases unmatched to any gene: 11. CDR3 size: 18 residues. CDR1 and CDR2 from the germline V gene are GEAIGNYY and EKD. In nucleotides, the CDR3 is TGTGCCTGTGAGACCTTACTGGGGGATACCCGCGACACCGATAAACTCATCTTT. Amino acid sequence: CACETLLGDTRDTDKLIF.

The chain has TRDV2 and TRDJ1; TRDD3 matches 10 bases. The germline V gene encodes CDR1 GEAIGNYY and CDR2 EKD. V lost 3 bases and J lost 1; bases outside the gene matches: 4. This CDR3 has 15 residues. CDR3 sequence (DNA): TGTGCCTGTGACGGACTGGGGGATGTCACCGATAAACTCATCTTT. It encodes CACDGLGDVTDKLIF.

In this sample, this clone turned up a few times. This chain joins TRDV2 and TRDJ1, with TRDD3 as a possible D gene (5 bases). The V end lost 0 bases, the J end lost 0 bases, and 7 bases lay between the germline ends. Germline CDR1 reads GEAIGNYY; CDR2 reads EKD. The CDR3 is 14 residues long. CDR3 nucleotides: TGTGCCTGTGACACCGTCTGGGACACCGATAAACTCATCTTT. This gives the protein CACDTVWDTDKLIF.

This clone was picked up one time. The junction differs from germline at one of its ends, possibly a read error. The V gene is TRDV2, the J gene TRDJ1, with D possibly being TRDD3 (6 bases). Germline V gene lookup returns CDR1 GEAIGNYY and CDR2 EKD. This CDR3 is built from 15 residues. The CDR3 sequence is CACDTVGARPDNLIF. In DNA form, the CDR3 reads TGTGCCTGTGACACGGTGGGGGCTAGGCCCGATAACCTCATCTTT.

CDR3 sequence (DNA): TGTGCTCTTGGGGTCCATTTCCTAAAGAGGATACTGGGGGATACCCGATGGGAGCCCACCGATAAACTCATCTTT. This encodes CALGVHFLKRILGDTRWEPTDKLIF. V usage is TRDV1 and J usage is TRDJ1; 12 positions agree with TRDD3. Losses at the gene ends were 4 bases for V and 1 base for J; bases not matched to a gene: 31. The CDR3 runs 25 residues. From germline, CDR1 is TSWWSYY and CDR2 QGS.

V and J are TRDV2 and TRDJ3; 9 bases fit TRDD3. Germline CDR1 reads GEAIGNYY; CDR2 reads EKD. The CDR3 runs to 20 residues. V shed 1 base, J shed 0 bases, and the junction held 9 bases outside the gene matches. The DNA of the CDR3 is TGTGCCTGTGACACGGTCGCGCTGGGGGATGGCTCCTGGGACACCCGACAGATGTTTTTC. As protein: CACDTVALGDGSWDTRQMFF.